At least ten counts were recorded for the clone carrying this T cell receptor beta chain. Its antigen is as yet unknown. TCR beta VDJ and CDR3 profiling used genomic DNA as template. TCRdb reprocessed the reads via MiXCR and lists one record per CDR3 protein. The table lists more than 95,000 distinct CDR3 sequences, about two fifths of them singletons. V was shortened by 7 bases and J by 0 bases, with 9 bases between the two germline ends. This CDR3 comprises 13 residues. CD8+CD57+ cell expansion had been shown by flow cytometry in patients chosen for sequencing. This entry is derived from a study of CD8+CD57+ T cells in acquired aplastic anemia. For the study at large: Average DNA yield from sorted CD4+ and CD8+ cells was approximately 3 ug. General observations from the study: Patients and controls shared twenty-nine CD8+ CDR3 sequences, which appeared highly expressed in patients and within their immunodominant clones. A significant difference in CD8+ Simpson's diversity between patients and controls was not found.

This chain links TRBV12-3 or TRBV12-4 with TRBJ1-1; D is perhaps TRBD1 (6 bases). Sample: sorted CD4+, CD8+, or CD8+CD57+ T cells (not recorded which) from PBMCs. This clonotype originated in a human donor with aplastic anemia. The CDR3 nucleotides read TGTGCCAGCACAGGACAGATGAACACTGAAGCTTTCTTT. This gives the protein CASTGQMNTEAFF.